Each of the 18 T cell receptor beta chains below was sequenced from the same sample in a study of control samples from healthy donors and cancer patients. Repertoires were generated with immunoSEQ multiplex PCR, while TCRdb's copy carries only in-frame clones and drops some. The sample has around 150,000 clones, around nine tenths seen once; the top ten hold approximately 1.8%. Input material: blood. The receptors come from a man aged 18-30 years in good health.

The chain has TRBV4-1 and TRBJ2-1; D is ambiguous. CDR1 MGHRA and CDR2 YSYEKL come from the germline V gene. This CDR3 has 11 amino acids. Trimming removed 5 bases at V and 1 base at J, with 0 bases between. CDR3 nucleotides: TGCGCCAGCAGCTCCTACAATGAGCAGTTCTTC. Amino acid sequence: CASSSYNEQFF.

The V call is TRBV5-5, the J call TRBJ2-1, with 14 bases lining up with TRBD2. The CDR3 covers 17 residues. Germline CDR1 SGHKS, CDR2 YYEKEE (reference sequence). J gave up 7 bases and V 2 bases, and 8 bases lay outside the gene matches. The CDR3 DNA is TGTGCCAGCAGCTTCCCTGGACTAGCGGGGGGCCGGAATGAGCAGTTCTTC. Protein product: CASSFPGLAGGRNEQFF.

This chain uses TRBV6-2 or TRBV6-3 with TRBJ2-2; D is possibly TRBD2 (5 bases). The V end was cut by 5 bases, the J end by 7 bases, with 14 bases between. Looked up from germline, CDR1 is MNHEY and CDR2 is SVGEGT. CDR3 length equals 14 residues. The CDR3 DNA reads TGTGCCAGCAGTGTCCGGGGAGCTGGCGGGGAGCTGTTTTTT. The encoded protein is CASSVRGAGGELFF.

This clone was picked up a small number of times. The genes are TRBV6-5 and TRBJ2-2; tentatively, D is TRBD1 or TRBD2 (6 bases each). CDR3 length: 15 residues. V lost 0 bases to trimming and J lost 6 bases, with 11 bases between them. Germline assignment: CDR1 MNHEY and CDR2 SVGAGI. The CDR3 DNA sequence: TGTGCCAGCAGTTACTCCGACAGGAGGGCCGGGGAGCTGTTTTTT. Protein: CASSYSDRRAGELFF.

The rearrangement links TRBV19 to TRBJ1-5; D may be TRBD1 (6 bases). CDR1 LNHDA and CDR2 SQIVND come from the germline V gene (reference sequence). V dropped 3 bases and J dropped 1 base, with 19 bases sitting between them. This CDR3 has 18 residues. In nucleotides, the CDR3 is TGTGCCAGTAGTATTGGTCGTTTTCAGGGGATCAGCAATCAGCCCCAGCATTTT. Its translation: CASSIGRFQGISNQPQHF. Supplemented by reference TRBV19 and TRBJ1-5, the full variable domain reads DGGITQSPKYLFRKEGQNVTLSCEQNLNHDAMYWYRQDPGQGLRLIYYSQIVNDFQKGDIAEGYSVSREKKESFPLTVTSAQKNPTAFYLCASSIGRFQGISNQPQHFGDGTRLSIL.

The chain is built from TRBV19 and TRBJ2-6; the D is unclear. Germline V gene sequence: CDR1 LNHDA, CDR2 SQIVND (reference sequence). The CDR3 is made up of 14 amino acids. Trimming cost V 3 bases and J 0 bases, with 3 bases left between them. As DNA, the CDR3 is TGTGCCAGTAGTATCAACTCTGGGGCCAACGTCCTGACTTTC. Protein product: CASSINSGANVLTF.

J is TRBJ1-2 and V is TRBV18; D gene unclear. The V gene's germline CDR1 is KGHSH and CDR2 LQKENI. This CDR3 region has 13 residues. The V end was cut by 4 bases, the J end by 2 bases, with 8 bases between. The CDR3 sequence: CASSLDGNYGYTF. The CDR3 nucleotides read TGTGCCAGCTCACTCGACGGAAACTATGGCTACACCTTC.

J is TRBJ2-7 and V is TRBV28; tentative D call: TRBD2 (7 bases). The germline CDR1 and CDR2 sequences are MDHEN and SYDVKM. The V gene lost 8 bases and the J gene lost 4 bases, with 15 bases spanning the gap. The CDR3 is 13 amino acids. The CDR3, as DNA: TGTGCCAGCCAACGGGGGGCAAGGTACGAGCAGTACTTC. It yields the protein CASQRGARYEQYF.

This chain connects TRBV7-9 to TRBJ2-7; D not resolved. CDR1 and CDR2 from the germline V gene are SEHNR and FQNEAQ (reference sequence). With 7 bases removed from V and 4 bases from J, the gap between germline ends came to 14 bases. The CDR3 loop spans 13 amino acids. As DNA, the CDR3 is TGTGCCAGCAACCCAACGTTTGGTTACGAGCAGTACTTC. Encoded protein: CASNPTFGYEQYF.

V and J are TRBV2 and TRBJ2-3; 8 bases line up with TRBD2. The CDR3 covers 14 residues. V shed 7 bases, J shed 2 bases, and the junction held 5 bases outside the gene matches. Germline-derived CDR1 and CDR2 are SNHLY and FYNNEI. The CDR3 coding sequence is TGTGCCAGCAATTACGGGGGGGTCACAGATACGCAGTATTTT. This sequence encodes CASNYGGVTDTQYF.

The J gene is TRBJ2-7, the V gene TRBV11-2; no reliable D call. This CDR3 has 12 residues. The germline CDR1 and CDR2 sequences are SGHAT and FQNNGV. Trimming cost V 3 bases and J 6 bases, with 9 bases left between them. CDR3 in amino acids: CASSFSVFEQYF. DNA of the CDR3: TGTGCCAGCAGCTTCTCAGTGTTCGAGCAGTACTTC. Drawing the rest from reference TRBV11-2 and TRBJ2-7, the complete variable domain is EAGVAQSPRYKIIEKRQSVAFWCNPISGHATLYWYQQILGQGPKLLIQFQNNGVVDDSQLPKDRFSAERLKGVDSTLKIQPAKLEDSAVYLCASSFSVFEQYFGPGTRLTVT.

The chain has TRBV5-6 and TRBJ2-1; 11 bases line up with TRBD2. The germline V gene encodes CDR1 SGHDT and CDR2 YYEEEE. The V gene end was trimmed by 4 bases and the J gene end by 7 bases; junction bases not matched to a gene: 10. The length of the CDR3 is 16 residues. CDR3 sequence reads: CASSPLAGGLSNEQFF. CDR3 DNA: TGTGCCAGCAGCCCTCTAGCGGGGGGCCTGTCTAATGAGCAGTTCTTC.

The V and J genes are TRBV18 and TRBJ2-5; possible D gene TRBD1, 5 bases. Per germline, CDR1 KGHSH and CDR2 LQKENI. The CDR3 contains 13 residues. Trimming shortened V by 6 bases and J by 5 bases, and 13 bases separated the two germline ends. In DNA, the CDR3 is TGTGCCAGCTCCCAGGGATTGCGGGAGACCCAGTACTTC. It codes for CASSQGLRETQYF.

The chain joins TRBV7-3 to TRBJ2-1; perhaps D is TRBD1 or TRBD2 (6 bases each). CDR3 length equals 15 residues. Trimming removed 5 bases at V and 7 bases at J, with 18 bases between. Germline V gene sequence: CDR1 SGHTA, CDR2 FQGTGA. The CDR3 region is CASSLNGGPQNEQFF. CDR3 coding DNA: TGTGCCAGCAGCCTCAACGGGGGCCCGCAGAATGAGCAGTTCTTC.

This clone was found once. The gene calls are TRBV5-1 and TRBJ2-3, with 7 bases fitting TRBD1. Looked up from germline, CDR1 is SGHRS and CDR2 is YFSETQ. CDR3 length: 16 residues. The V gene end was trimmed by 0 bases and the J gene end by 0 bases; junction bases not matched to a gene: 4. CDR3: CASSLEGDSSTDTQYF. CDR3 nucleotides: TGCGCCAGCAGCTTGGAAGGGGACAGCAGCACAGATACGCAGTATTTT.

The chain uses TRBV11-2 and TRBJ2-3; the D gene could be TRBD1 or TRBD2 (5 bases each). Germline CDR1 reads SGHAT; CDR2 reads FQNNGV. The CDR3 extends over 14 amino acids. Trimming pared 6 bases from V and 0 bases from J, leaving 10 bases between. CDR3 coding DNA: TGTGCCAGCAGTCTGAGGGGTAGCACAGATACGCAGTATTTT. This encodes CASSLRGSTDTQYF.

The chain uses TRBV9 and TRBJ2-3, with 11 positions matching TRBD1. V shed 3 bases, J shed 0 bases, and the junction held 15 bases outside the gene matches. The CDR3 is 20 residues long. Germline lookup yields CDR1 SGDLS and CDR2 YYNGEE. This CDR3 is CASSARTGGTLGDSTDTQYF. For the CDR3, the DNA is TGTGCCAGCAGCGCCAGGACAGGGGGCACTCTCGGGGACAGCACAGATACGCAGTATTTT.

This chain uses TRBV27 with TRBJ1-1, with unresolved D. CDR1 and CDR2 (germline): MNHEY, SMNVEV (reference sequence). The CDR3 has 15 amino acids. Trimming stripped 6 bases from V and 1 base from J, with 15 bases between. The CDR3 spells CASRTAPHENTEAFF. The CDR3 DNA reads as TGTGCCAGCAGGACTGCTCCACATGAGAACACTGAAGCTTTCTTT.